This T cell receptor (beta chain) stems from a study of OX40 agonist ivuxolimab in advanced cancers. Study-level background: Clinicians treated patients with ivuxolimab, an agonistic anti-OX40 (CD134) antibody. Age averaged around 60 years (range about 20 to 80), and 82.7% were male. Points from the study as a whole: Clonal expansion by week 6 occurred in CD4+ and CD8+ blood T cells (at 0.1 to 3.0 mg/kg). Among T cells, CD8+ cells averaged more expanded clones than CD4+ cells.

CDR3 length: 15 amino acids. Trimming removed 1 base at V and 2 bases at J, with 12 bases between. Germline V gene sequence: CDR1 GTSNPN, CDR2 SVGIG (reference sequence). A word on this clone: Antigen: not known.

Some clones are missing from TCRdb's copy, which holds only in-frame ones; the method was immunoSEQ multiplex PCR. Among 45,000 to 70,000 clones, 75% to 85% were seen once, and the ten largest hold over 3%. The sample here was CD4+ or CD8+ T cells sorted from blood, taken in a trial of the OX40 agonist ivuxolimab. The receptor comes from an adult with an advanced solid tumor such as melanoma, head and neck, liver or kidney cancer. The rearrangement joins TRBV30 to TRBJ2-4; perhaps TRBD2 as D (5 bases). The CDR3, as DNA: TGTGCCTGGAGTGCCTTAGCGAATCCCAAAAACATTCAGTACTTC. This translates into CAWSALANPKNIQYF. The complete variable domain, with remaining parts taken from reference TRBV30 and TRBJ2-4, reads SQTIHQWPATLVQPVGSPLSLECTVEGTSNPNLYWYRQAAGRGLQLLFYSVGIGQISSEVPQNLSASRPQDRQFILSSKKLLLSDSGFYLCAWSALANPKNIQYFGAGTRLSVL.